The clone carrying this T cell receptor (beta chain) has a single count. Its antigen is unidentified. The data are from a study of cytomegalovirus exposure and HLA in healthy donors. Study background: Of all 398 donors who were genotyped, roughly 81% belonged to the Caucasian-associated ancestry cluster. Study-wide results and caveats: In vitro assays verified that three CMV-associated chains recognized CMV antigens specifically.

PCR employed 60 Vbeta and 13 Jbeta primers. Only in-frame clones appear in the TCRdb table, and some are missing; sequencing was by immunoSEQ multiplex PCR. The sample has 150,000 to 180,000 clones, over 65% seen once. The V gene's germline CDR1 is SGHKS and CDR2 YYEKEE (reference sequence). This CDR3 is 15 amino acids long. With 1 base removed from V and 2 bases from J, the gap between germline ends came to 12 bases. The sequenced sample consisted of PBMCs. This TCR was recovered from a woman in her forties in good health and CMV-seronegative. The chain is built from TRBV5-5 and TRBJ1-2, with D perhaps TRBD1 (5 bases). As DNA, the CDR3 is TGTGCCAGCAGCTTGCGGCAGGGTTCCAACTATGGCTACACCTTC. Protein sequence: CASSLRQGSNYGYTF. The variable domain in full, completed from reference TRBV5-5 and TRBJ1-2, reads DAGVTQSPTHLIKTRGQQVTLRCSPISGHKSVSWYQQVLGQGPQFIFQYYEKEERGRGNFPDRFSARQFPNYSSELNVNALLLGDSALYLCASSLRQGSNYGYTFGSGTRLTVV.